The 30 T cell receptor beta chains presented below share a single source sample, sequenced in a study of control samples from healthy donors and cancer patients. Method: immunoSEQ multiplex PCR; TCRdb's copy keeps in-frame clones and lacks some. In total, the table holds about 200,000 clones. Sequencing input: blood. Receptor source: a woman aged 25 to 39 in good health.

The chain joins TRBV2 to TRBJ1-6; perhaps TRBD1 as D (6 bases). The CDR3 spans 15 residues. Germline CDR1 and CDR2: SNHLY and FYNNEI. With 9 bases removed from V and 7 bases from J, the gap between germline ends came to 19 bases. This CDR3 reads CARDTSDSRNSPLHF. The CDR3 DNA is TGTGCCAGAGACACCTCGGACAGCCGCAATTCACCCCTCCACTTT.

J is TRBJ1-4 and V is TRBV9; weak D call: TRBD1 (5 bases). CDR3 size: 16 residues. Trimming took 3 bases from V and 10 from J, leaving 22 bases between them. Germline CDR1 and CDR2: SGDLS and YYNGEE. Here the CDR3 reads CASSAPSSGPPGKLFF. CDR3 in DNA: TGTGCCAGCAGCGCCCCCTCTTCGGGGCCTCCGGGAAAACTGTTTTTT. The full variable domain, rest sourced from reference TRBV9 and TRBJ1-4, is DSGVTQTPKHLITATGQRVTLRCSPRSGDLSVYWYQQSLDQGLQFLIQYYNGEERAKGNILERFSAQQFPDLHSELNLSSLELGDSALYFCASSAPSSGPPGKLFFGSGTQLSVL.

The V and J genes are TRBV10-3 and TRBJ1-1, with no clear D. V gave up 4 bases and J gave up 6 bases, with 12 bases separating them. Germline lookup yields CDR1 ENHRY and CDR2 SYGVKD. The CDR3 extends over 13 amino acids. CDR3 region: CAISANTVAEAFF. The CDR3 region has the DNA TGTGCCATCAGTGCCAACACTGTAGCTGAAGCTTTCTTT.

Here the CDR3 reads CASSLPQGGLAYEQYF. As DNA, the CDR3 is TGCGCCAGCAGCTTGCCACAGGGGGGGCTCGCCTACGAGCAGTACTTC. V is TRBV5-1 and J is TRBJ2-7; tentatively, D is TRBD1 (8 bases). Trimming pared 1 base from V and 2 bases from J, leaving 16 bases between. CDR3 length: 16 amino acids. Germline CDR1 is SGHRS and CDR2 is YFSETQ.

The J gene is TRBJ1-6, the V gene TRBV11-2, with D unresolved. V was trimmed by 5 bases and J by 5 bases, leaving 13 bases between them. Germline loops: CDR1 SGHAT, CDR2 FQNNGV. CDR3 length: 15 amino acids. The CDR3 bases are TGTGCCAGCAGCCAAGCGAGGACCAATAATTCACCCCTCCACTTT. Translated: CASSQARTNNSPLHF.

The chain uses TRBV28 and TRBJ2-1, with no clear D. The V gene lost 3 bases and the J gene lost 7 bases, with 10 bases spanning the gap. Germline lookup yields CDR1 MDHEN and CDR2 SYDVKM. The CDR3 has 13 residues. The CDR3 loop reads CASSLTFPNEQFF. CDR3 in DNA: TGTGCCAGCAGTTTGACATTCCCTAATGAGCAGTTCTTC.

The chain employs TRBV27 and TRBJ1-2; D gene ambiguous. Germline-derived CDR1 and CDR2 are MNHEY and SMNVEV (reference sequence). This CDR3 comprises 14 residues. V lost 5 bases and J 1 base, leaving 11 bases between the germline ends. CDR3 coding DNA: TGTGCCAGCAGTCCCCGGGCCCTTAACTATGGCTACACCTTC. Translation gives CASSPRALNYGYTF.

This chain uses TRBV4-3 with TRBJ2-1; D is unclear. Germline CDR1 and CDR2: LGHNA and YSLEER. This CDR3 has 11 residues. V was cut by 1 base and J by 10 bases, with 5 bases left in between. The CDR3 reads CASSQAREQFF. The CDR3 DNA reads TGCGCCAGCAGCCAAGCGAGAGAGCAGTTCTTC.

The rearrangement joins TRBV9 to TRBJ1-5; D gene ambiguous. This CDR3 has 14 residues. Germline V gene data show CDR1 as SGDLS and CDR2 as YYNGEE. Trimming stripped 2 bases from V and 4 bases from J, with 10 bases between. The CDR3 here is CASSVARQNQPQHF. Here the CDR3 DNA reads TGTGCCAGCAGCGTTGCCAGACAAAATCAGCCCCAGCATTTT. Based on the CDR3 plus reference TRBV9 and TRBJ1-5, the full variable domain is DSGVTQTPKHLITATGQRVTLRCSPRSGDLSVYWYQQSLDQGLQFLIQYYNGEERAKGNILERFSAQQFPDLHSELNLSSLELGDSALYFCASSVARQNQPQHFGDGTRLSIL.

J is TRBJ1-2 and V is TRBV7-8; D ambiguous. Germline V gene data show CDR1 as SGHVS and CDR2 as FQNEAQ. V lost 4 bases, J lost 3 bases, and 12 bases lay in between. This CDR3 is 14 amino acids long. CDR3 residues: CASSSSRVDYGYTF. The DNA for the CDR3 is TGTGCCAGCAGCTCGTCCCGAGTGGACTATGGCTACACCTTC.

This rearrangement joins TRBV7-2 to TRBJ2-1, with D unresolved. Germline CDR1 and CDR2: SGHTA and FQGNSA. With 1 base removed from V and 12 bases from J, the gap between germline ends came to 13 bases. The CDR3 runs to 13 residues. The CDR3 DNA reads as TGTGCCAGCAGCTTAGTAATAGAGATCGGGCAGTTCTTC. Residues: CASSLVIEIGQFF. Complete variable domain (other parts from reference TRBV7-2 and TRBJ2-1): GAGVSQSPSNKVTEKGKDVELRCDPISGHTALYWYRQSLGQGLEFLIYFQGNSAPDKSGLPSDRFSAERTGGSVSTLTIQRTQQEDSAVYLCASSLVIEIGQFFGPGTRLTVL.

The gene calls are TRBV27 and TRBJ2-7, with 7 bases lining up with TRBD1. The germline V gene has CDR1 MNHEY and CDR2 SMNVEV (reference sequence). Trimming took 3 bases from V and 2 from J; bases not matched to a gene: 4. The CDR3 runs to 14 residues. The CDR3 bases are TGTGCCAGCAGTTTCGGGACAGAACCCTACGAGCAGTACTTC. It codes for CASSFGTEPYEQYF.

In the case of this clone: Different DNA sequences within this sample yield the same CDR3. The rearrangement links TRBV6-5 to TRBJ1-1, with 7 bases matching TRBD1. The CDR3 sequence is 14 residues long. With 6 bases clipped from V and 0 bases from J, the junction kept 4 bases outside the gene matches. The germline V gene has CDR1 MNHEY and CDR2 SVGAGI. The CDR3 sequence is CASSWTGMNTEAFF. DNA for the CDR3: TGTGCCAGCAGCTGGACAGGAATGAACACTGAAGCTTTCTTT.

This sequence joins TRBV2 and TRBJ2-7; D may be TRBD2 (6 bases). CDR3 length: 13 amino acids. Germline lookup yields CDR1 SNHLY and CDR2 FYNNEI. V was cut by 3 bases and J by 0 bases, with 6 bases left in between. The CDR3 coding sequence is TGTGCCAGCAGTGACGGGGGCTCCTACGAGCAGTACTTC. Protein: CASSDGGSYEQYF.

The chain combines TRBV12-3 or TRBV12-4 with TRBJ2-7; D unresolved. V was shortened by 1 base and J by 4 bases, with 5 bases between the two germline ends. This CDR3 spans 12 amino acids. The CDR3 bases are TGTGCCAGCAGTTTAGGGTTTTACGAGCAGTACTTC. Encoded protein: CASSLGFYEQYF.

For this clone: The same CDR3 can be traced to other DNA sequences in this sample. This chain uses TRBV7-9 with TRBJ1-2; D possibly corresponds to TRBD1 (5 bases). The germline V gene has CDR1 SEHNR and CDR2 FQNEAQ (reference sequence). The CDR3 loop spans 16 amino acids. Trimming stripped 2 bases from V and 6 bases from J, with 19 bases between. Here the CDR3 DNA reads TGTGCCAGCAGCTTATCAACGGGGGGTGGCGGCAATGGCTACACCTTC. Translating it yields CASSLSTGGGGNGYTF.

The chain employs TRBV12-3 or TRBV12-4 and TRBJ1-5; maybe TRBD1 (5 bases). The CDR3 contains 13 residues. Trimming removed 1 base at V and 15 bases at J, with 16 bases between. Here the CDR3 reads CASSLDEGGGWHF. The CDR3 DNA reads TGTGCCAGCAGTTTAGATGAAGGCGGGGGTTGGCATTTT.

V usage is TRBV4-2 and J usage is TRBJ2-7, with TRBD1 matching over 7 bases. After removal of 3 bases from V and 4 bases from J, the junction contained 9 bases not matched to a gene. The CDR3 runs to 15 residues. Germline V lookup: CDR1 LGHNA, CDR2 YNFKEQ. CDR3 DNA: TGTGCCAGCAGCCAGGAGGACAGGAATGTTTACGAGCAGTACTTC. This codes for CASSQEDRNVYEQYF.

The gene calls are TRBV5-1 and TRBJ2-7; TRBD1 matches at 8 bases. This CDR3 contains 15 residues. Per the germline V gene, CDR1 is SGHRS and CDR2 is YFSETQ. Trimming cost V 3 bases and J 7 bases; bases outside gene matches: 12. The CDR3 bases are TGCGCCAGCAGCTCTGTTGGACAGGGTCGGAAGGAGCAGTACTTC. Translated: CASSSVGQGRKEQYF.

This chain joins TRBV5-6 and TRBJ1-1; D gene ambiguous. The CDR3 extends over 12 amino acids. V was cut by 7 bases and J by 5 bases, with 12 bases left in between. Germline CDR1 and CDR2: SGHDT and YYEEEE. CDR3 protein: CASQAIPTEAFF. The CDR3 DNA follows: TGTGCCAGCCAAGCCATACCAACTGAAGCTTTCTTT.

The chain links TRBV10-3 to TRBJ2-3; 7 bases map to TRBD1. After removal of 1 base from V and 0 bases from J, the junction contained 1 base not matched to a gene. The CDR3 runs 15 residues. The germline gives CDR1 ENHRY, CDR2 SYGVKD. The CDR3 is CAISEWTGSTDTQYF. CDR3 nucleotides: TGTGCCATCAGTGAGTGGACAGGTAGCACAGATACGCAGTATTTT.

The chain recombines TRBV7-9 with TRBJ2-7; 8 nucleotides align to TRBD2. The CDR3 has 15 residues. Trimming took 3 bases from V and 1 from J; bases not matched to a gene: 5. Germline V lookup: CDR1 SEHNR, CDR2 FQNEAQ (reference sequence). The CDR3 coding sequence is TGTGCCAGCAGCTTCGCCGGGACTAGATCCTACGAGCAGTACTTC. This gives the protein CASSFAGTRSYEQYF.

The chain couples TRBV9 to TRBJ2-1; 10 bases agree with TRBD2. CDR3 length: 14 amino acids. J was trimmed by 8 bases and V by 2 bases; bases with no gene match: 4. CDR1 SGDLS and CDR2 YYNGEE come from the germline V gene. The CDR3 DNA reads TGTGCCAGCAGCGTTAGCGGGGGGCGGGATGAGCAGTTCTTC. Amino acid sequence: CASSVSGGRDEQFF. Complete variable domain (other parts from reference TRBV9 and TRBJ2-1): DSGVTQTPKHLITATGQRVTLRCSPRSGDLSVYWYQQSLDQGLQFLIQYYNGEERAKGNILERFSAQQFPDLHSELNLSSLELGDSALYFCASSVSGGRDEQFFGPGTRLTVL.

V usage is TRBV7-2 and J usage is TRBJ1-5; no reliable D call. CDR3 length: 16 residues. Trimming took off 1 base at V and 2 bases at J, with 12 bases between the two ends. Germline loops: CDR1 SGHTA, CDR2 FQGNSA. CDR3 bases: TGTGCCAGCAGCTTAGGGGGAGCGGTCGGCAATCAGCCCCAGCATTTT. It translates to CASSLGGAVGNQPQHF.

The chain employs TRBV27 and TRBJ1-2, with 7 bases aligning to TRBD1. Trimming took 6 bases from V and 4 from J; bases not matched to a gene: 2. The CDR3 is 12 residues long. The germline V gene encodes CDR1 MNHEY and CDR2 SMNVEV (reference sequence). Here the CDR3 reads CASRQGSYGYTF. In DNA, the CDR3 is TGTGCCAGCAGACAGGGGTCCTATGGCTACACCTTC.

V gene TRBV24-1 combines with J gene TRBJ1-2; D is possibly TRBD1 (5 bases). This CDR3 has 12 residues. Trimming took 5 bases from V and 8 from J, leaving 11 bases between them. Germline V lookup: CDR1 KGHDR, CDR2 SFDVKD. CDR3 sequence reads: CATSVQGEGYTF. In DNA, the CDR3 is TGTGCCACCAGTGTTCAGGGTGAAGGCTACACCTTC.

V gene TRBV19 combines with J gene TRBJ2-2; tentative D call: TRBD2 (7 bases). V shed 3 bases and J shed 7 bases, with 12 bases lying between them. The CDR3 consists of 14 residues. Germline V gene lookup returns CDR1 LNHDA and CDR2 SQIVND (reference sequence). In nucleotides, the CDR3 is TGTGCCAGTAGTATTGGCGGGGGCAACGGGGAGCTGTTTTTT. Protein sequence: CASSIGGGNGELFF.

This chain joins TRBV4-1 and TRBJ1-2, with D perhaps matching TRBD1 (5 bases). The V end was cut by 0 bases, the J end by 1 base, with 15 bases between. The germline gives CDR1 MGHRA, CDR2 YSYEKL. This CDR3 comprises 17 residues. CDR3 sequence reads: CASSQEFTVGVNYGYTF. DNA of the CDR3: TGCGCCAGCAGCCAAGAGTTTACCGTGGGGGTTAACTATGGCTACACCTTC.

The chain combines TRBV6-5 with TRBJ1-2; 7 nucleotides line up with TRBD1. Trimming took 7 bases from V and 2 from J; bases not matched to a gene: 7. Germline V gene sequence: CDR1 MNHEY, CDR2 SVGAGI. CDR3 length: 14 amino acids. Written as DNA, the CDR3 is TGTGCCAGCACCAAGGGGGCGGGCAACTATGGCTACACCTTC. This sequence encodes CASTKGAGNYGYTF.

In DNA form, the CDR3 reads TGTGCCAGTATCGGGACAGGGGGCGCTGACTATGGCTACACCTTC. It yields the protein CASIGTGGADYGYTF. The chain carries TRBV19 and TRBJ1-2; 12 nucleotides match TRBD1. The germline V gene encodes CDR1 LNHDA and CDR2 SQIVND (reference sequence). The CDR3 length is 15 residues. The J segment lost 3 bases and the V segment lost 7 bases, leaving 6 bases of the junction unmatched.